The 23 T cell receptor beta chains reported below all come from one sample, sequenced in a study of CD8 T cells in Susac syndrome. Reverse transcription of roughly 0.5 to 1 ug RNA was performed with random hexamers. TCRdb reanalysed the immunoSEQ multiplex PCR reads using MiXCR and keeps one entry per CDR3 protein. The data show fewer than 250,000 distinct CDR3 sequences, about 93% seen once. Sample: CD8+ T cells from PBMCs. Source of these receptors: a human donor with multiple sclerosis.

The V gene is TRBV12-3 or TRBV12-4, the J gene TRBJ2-5; 7 bases fit TRBD2. There are 14 residues in the CDR3. J lost 1 base, V lost 8 bases, and 7 bases had no gene match. The CDR3 reads CASRPASGQETQYF. CDR3 bases: TGTGCCAGCCGGCCGGCTAGCGGCCAAGAGACCCAGTACTTC.

This sequence joins TRBV20-1 and TRBJ2-3, with 8 bases identical to TRBD2. Trimming at V came to 1 base and at J to 4 bases, leaving 7 bases not matched to a gene. CDR1 and CDR2 from the germline V gene are DFQATT and SNEGSKA (reference sequence). The CDR3 runs 15 residues. CDR3 sequence reads: CSARVRGALADTQYF. As DNA, the CDR3 is TGCAGTGCTAGAGTGCGGGGGGCCCTCGCAGATACGCAGTATTTT.

V and J are TRBV25-1 and TRBJ2-5; D may be TRBD2 (5 bases). There are 15 residues in the CDR3. CDR1 MGHDK and CDR2 SYGVNS come from the germline V gene. V was shortened by 5 bases and J by 5 bases, with 18 bases between the two germline ends. The CDR3 protein is CASSLHPEGSETQYF. As DNA, the CDR3 is TGTGCCAGCAGTCTCCATCCCGAGGGATCCGAGACCCAGTACTTC. Using reference TRBV25-1 and TRBJ2-5 for the parts outside the CDR3, the full variable domain is EADIYQTPRYLVIGTGKKITLECSQTMGHDKMYWYQQDPGMELHLIHYSYGVNSTEKGDLSSESTVSRIRTEHFPLTLESARPSHTSQYLCASSLHPEGSETQYFGPGTRLLVL.

The CDR3 bases are TGCAGTGCTAGAACCCAAGGCTGGTCTAGCTCCTACAATGAGCAGTTCTTC. It codes for CSARTQGWSSSYNEQFF. The genes are TRBV20-1 and TRBJ2-1; D not certain. The CDR3 sequence is 17 residues long. The germline gives CDR1 DFQATT, CDR2 SNEGSKA (reference sequence). The V end was cut by 2 bases, the J end by 0 bases, with 17 bases between.

The rearrangement links TRBV19 to TRBJ2-5, with 8 bases lining up with TRBD2. Germline V gene sequence: CDR1 LNHDA, CDR2 SQIVND (reference sequence). The length of the CDR3 is 14 residues. V dropped 5 bases and J dropped 5; count of bases not matched to a gene: 7. The CDR3, as DNA: TGTGCCAGTAGTCCCGGGGGGGCCGGGGAGACCCAGTACTTC. It specifies CASSPGGAGETQYF.

This chain joins TRBV6-6 and TRBJ1-2; tentatively, D is TRBD1 (5 bases). V shed 2 bases and J shed 4 bases, with 14 bases lying between them. CDR3 length: 15 amino acids. Looked up from germline, CDR1 is MNHNY and CDR2 is SVGAGI (reference sequence). CDR3 amino acids: CASSYVRGSGYGYTF. In DNA, the CDR3 is TGTGCCAGCAGTTACGTTAGGGGCAGTGGCTATGGCTACACCTTC.

The CDR3 coding sequence is TGTGCCAGCAGCTTAGGTCAGGGTCCCCTAAACTATGGCTACACCTTC. Protein sequence: CASSLGQGPLNYGYTF. The chain recombines TRBV13 with TRBJ1-2; tentatively, D is TRBD1 (5 bases). V was pared by 0 bases and J by 2 bases, with 13 bases between. Per the germline V gene, CDR1 is PRHDT and CDR2 is FYEKMQ (reference sequence). CDR3 length: 16 amino acids.

The chain recombines TRBV12-3 or TRBV12-4 with TRBJ2-5; D is unresolved. The length of the CDR3 is 14 residues. The V end lost 2 bases, the J end lost 4 bases, and 11 bases lay between the germline ends. CDR3 nucleotide sequence: TGTGCCAGCAGTTTATCCGCGCGCCGAGAGACCCAGTACTTC. Translated, it gives CASSLSARRETQYF.

This clonotype was counted a few times. At one end, the junction sequence differs from germline, possibly due to a read error. The chain joins TRBV7-9 to TRBJ2-5; D unresolved. The CDR3 is made up of 12 amino acids. The germline CDR1 and CDR2 sequences are SEHNR and FQNEAQ (reference sequence). Written as DNA, the CDR3 is TGTGCCAGCAGCTCCGTCGGAGAGACTCAGTACTTC. Residues: CASSSVGETQYF.

This chain's CDR3 is CASSHGESSTDTQYF. The CDR3 nucleotides are TGTGCCAGCAGCCACGGGGAGAGTAGCACAGATACGCAGTATTTT. The chain couples TRBV11-3 to TRBJ2-3, with a tentative D call TRBD2 (5 bases). Germline CDR1 SGHNT, CDR2 YENEEA. CDR3 length: 15 residues. The V gene lost 5 bases and the J gene lost 0 bases, with 12 bases spanning the gap.

The gene calls are TRBV3-1 and TRBJ2-1, with unresolved D. In germline, CDR1 is LGHDT, CDR2 YNNKEL (reference sequence). There are 15 residues in the CDR3. V was clipped by 1 base and J by 8 bases, with 15 bases between them. This CDR3 is CASSQGALVSDEQFF. The CDR3 coding sequence is TGTGCCAGCAGCCAAGGGGCCCTAGTTTCAGATGAGCAGTTCTTC.

A single count supports this clonotype. This rearrangement joins TRBV6-6 to TRBJ1-1; D ambiguous. The CDR3 loop spans 13 amino acids. V gave up 2 bases and J gave up 1 base, with 5 bases separating them. CDR1 is MNHNY, CDR2 SVGAGI, per germline (reference sequence). CDR3 DNA sequence: TGTGCCAGCAGTTACGGGTGGAACACTGAAGCTTTCTTT. Protein sequence: CASSYGWNTEAFF.

The gene calls are TRBV4-1 and TRBJ1-1; D is perhaps TRBD1 (6 bases). V lost 4 bases, J lost 5 bases, and 17 bases lay in between. This CDR3 region has 15 residues. CDR1 and CDR2 from the germline V gene are MGHRA and YSYEKL. This CDR3 is CASSPLTGGRTEAFF. CDR3 nucleotide sequence: TGCGCCAGCAGCCCCCTGACAGGAGGGAGGACTGAAGCTTTCTTT.

The chain joins TRBV14 to TRBJ1-1; maybe TRBD1 (5 bases). CDR1 and CDR2 (germline): SGHDN, FVKESK. V was cut by 2 bases and J by 8 bases, with 18 bases left in between. CDR3 length equals 15 residues. The CDR3 coding sequence is TGTGCCAGCAGCCAAATGTTTCAGGGAGGGCCGGAAGCTTTCTTT. This encodes CASSQMFQGGPEAFF.

DNA of the CDR3: TGCGCCAGCAGCCATGGCCGAATCTTGAACACTGAAGCTTTCTTT. It yields the protein CASSHGRILNTEAFF. The chain links TRBV4-3 to TRBJ1-1; D remains ambiguous. V lost 3 bases and J lost 0, with 11 bases in between. This CDR3 comprises 15 residues. Germline values: CDR1 LGHNA, CDR2 YSLEER.

The chain couples TRBV2 to TRBJ1-2; no firm D call. Looked up from germline, CDR1 is SNHLY and CDR2 is FYNNEI. Trimming left V 4 bases short and J 1 base short, with 10 bases between. The CDR3 loop spans 14 amino acids. CDR3 sequence reads: CASSVSGLNYGYTF. CDR3 nucleotides: TGTGCCAGCAGTGTATCAGGACTTAACTATGGCTACACCTTC.

The chain recombines TRBV9 with TRBJ2-3, with TRBD2 matching over 11 bases. Germline values: CDR1 SGDLS, CDR2 YYNGEE. Trimming cost V 3 bases and J 5 bases; bases outside gene matches: 8. The CDR3 contains 16 residues. CDR3: CASSEGTSGNLDTQYF. The CDR3 nucleotides read TGTGCCAGCAGCGAAGGGACTAGCGGCAACCTAGATACGCAGTATTTT.

The chain combines TRBV7-9 with TRBJ1-2; D not resolved. This CDR3 has 13 residues. The germline CDR1 and CDR2 sequences are SEHNR and FQNEAQ (reference sequence). With 2 bases removed from V and 5 bases from J, the gap between germline ends came to 9 bases. CDR3 nucleotides: TGTGCCAGCAGCTTATGGTCAGAGTATGGCTACACCTTC. Translated: CASSLWSEYGYTF.

The CDR3 spells CSVESGDANTGELFF. For the CDR3, the DNA is TGCAGCGTTGAATCGGGGGACGCGAACACCGGGGAGCTGTTTTTT. The rearrangement links TRBV29-1 to TRBJ2-2; maybe TRBD2 (6 bases). The length of the CDR3 is 15 residues. The V end lost 2 bases, the J end lost 0 bases, and 10 bases lay between the germline ends. From germline, CDR1 is SQVTM and CDR2 ANQGSEA.

The CDR3, as DNA: TGTGCCAGCAGCTTAGTCACGCGGGGGGGCACTGAAGCTTTCTTT. It codes for CASSLVTRGGTEAFF. The J gene is TRBJ1-1, the V gene TRBV7-2; TRBD1 might be the D (5 bases). Germline V CDR1 and CDR2: SGHTA, FQGNSA. The V end was cut by 1 base, the J end by 4 bases, with 13 bases between. CDR3 length: 15 residues. Together with reference TRBV7-2 and TRBJ1-1, the CDR3 gives the full variable domain: GAGVSQSPSNKVTEKGKDVELRCDPISGHTALYWYRQSLGQGLEFLIYFQGNSAPDKSGLPSDRFSAERTGGSVSTLTIQRTQQEDSAVYLCASSLVTRGGTEAFFGQGTRLTVV.

This sequence joins TRBV19 and TRBJ2-3; D gene uncertain. V was trimmed by 3 bases and J by 5 bases, leaving 3 bases between them. Germline V lookup: CDR1 LNHDA, CDR2 SQIVND (reference sequence). This CDR3 comprises 11 residues. CDR3 DNA: TGTGCCAGTAGTATCCGAGATACGCAGTATTTT. It codes for CASSIRDTQYF. Complete variable domain (other parts from reference TRBV19 and TRBJ2-3): DGGITQSPKYLFRKEGQNVTLSCEQNLNHDAMYWYRQDPGQGLRLIYYSQIVNDFQKGDIAEGYSVSREKKESFPLTVTSAQKNPTAFYLCASSIRDTQYFGPGTRLTVL.

V usage is TRBV5-5 and J usage is TRBJ2-7; D remains unclear. This CDR3 has 12 amino acids. Germline-derived CDR1 and CDR2 are SGHKS and YYEKEE (reference sequence). Trimming removed 0 bases at V and 7 bases at J, with 8 bases between. Written as DNA, the CDR3 is TGTGCCAGCAGCTTGGCGTTGGCGGAGCAGTACTTC. Protein product: CASSLALAEQYF.

The V and J genes are TRBV6-2 or TRBV6-3 and TRBJ2-6; 9 bases agree with TRBD1. The trim removed 5 bases at V and 0 bases at J, leaving 2 bases unmatched. Germline V CDR1 and CDR2: MNHEY, SVGEGT. The CDR3 sequence is 16 residues long. CDR3 sequence: CASSGTGSSGANVLTF. CDR3 in DNA: TGTGCCAGCAGTGGGACAGGGAGCTCTGGGGCCAACGTCCTGACTTTC.